What follows are 15 T cell receptor beta chains derived from one specimen sequenced in a study of CD8 T cells in ankylosing spondylitis. TCRdb re-derived calls from the 5' RACE reads in MiXCR, one entry per CDR3 protein. This repertoire shows roughly 240,000 distinct CDR3 sequences, around 8% found once; its top ten account for around 4.8%. Material for sequencing was blood, either unsorted or a sorted T cell fraction (not recorded which). These receptors all come from a female donor with ankylosing spondylitis or in good health (not recorded which).

There are many counts of this clonotype. This chain joins TRBV6-5 and TRBJ2-1, with D perhaps assigned TRBD1 or TRBD2 (5 bases each). V lost 2 bases to trimming and J lost 3 bases, with 11 bases between them. CDR1 and CDR2 (germline): MNHEY, SVGAGI. The CDR3 length is 15 residues. The DNA of the CDR3 is TGTGCCAGCAGTTACCGGGACCCGATCTACAATGAGCAGTTCTTC. Translating gives CASSYRDPIYNEQFF.

This clonotype has a count of ten or more. The chain couples TRBV2 to TRBJ2-1; D might be TRBD1 (5 bases). In germline, CDR1 is SNHLY, CDR2 FYNNEI. This CDR3 has 15 residues. V lost 5 bases and J 8 bases, leaving 19 bases between the germline ends. CDR3 loop: CASSTQGGVGHEQFF. The CDR3 DNA sequence: TGTGCCAGCAGTACCCAGGGCGGAGTGGGCCATGAGCAGTTCTTC.

This clonotype was found a few times. A much larger clone sits a single nucleotide away, making a read error possible. The gene calls are TRBV20-1 and TRBJ1-1; D call uncertain. Trimming pared 3 bases from V and 4 bases from J, leaving 6 bases between. The CDR3 extends over 11 amino acids. Germline assignment: CDR1 DFQATT and CDR2 SNEGSKA (reference sequence). CDR3 region: CSASGATEAFF. The CDR3 region has the DNA TGCAGTGCTAGCGGTGCCACTGAAGCTTTCTTT.

This clonotype came up many times. The chain employs TRBV9 and TRBJ2-1; 7 nucleotides line up with TRBD2. The CDR3 has 14 amino acids. Germline values: CDR1 SGDLS, CDR2 YYNGEE. Trimming took 6 bases from V and 7 from J; bases not matched to a gene: 10. Written as DNA, the CDR3 is TGTGCCAGCACAGCGCGGGCGGGAGTGAATGAGCAGTTCTTC. It encodes CASTARAGVNEQFF.

There are many counts of this clonotype. The rearrangement joins TRBV29-1 to TRBJ1-1; D gene unclear. Trimming removed 7 bases at V and 5 bases at J, with 2 bases between. CDR3 size: 8 residues. Germline CDR1 reads SQVTM; CDR2 reads ANQGSEA. CDR3 in DNA: TGCAGCGCAACTGAAGCTTTCTTT. It encodes CSATEAFF.

The rearrangement links TRBV7-1 to TRBJ2-2, with 8 positions matching TRBD1. TRBV7-1 is flagged as an ORF with uncertain function. Trimming took 3 bases from V and 1 from J; bases not matched to a gene: 19. This CDR3 contains 21 residues. The CDR3 region is CASSSPAWTGLFVLNTGELFF. CDR3 sequence (DNA): TGTGCCAGCAGCTCCCCCGCTTGGACAGGGTTGTTTGTTTTGAACACCGGGGAGCTGTTTTTT.

The table lists this clonotype with a few counts. V usage is TRBV4-2 and J usage is TRBJ2-7; no clear D. Germline V lookup: CDR1 LGHNA, CDR2 YNFKEQ. The V and J ends lost 4 bases and 4 bases respectively, with 8 bases between them. The CDR3 extends over 12 amino acids. CDR3 region: CASSPWRYEQYF. DNA of the CDR3: TGTGCCAGCAGCCCGTGGCGGTACGAGCAGTACTTC.

This clonotype was counted at least ten times. J is TRBJ1-1 and V is TRBV29-1; 7 bases map to TRBD1. V shed 4 bases and J 8 bases; nucleotides not matched to a gene: 13. Germline V gene sequence: CDR1 SQVTM, CDR2 ANQGSEA. The CDR3 contains 14 residues. As DNA, the CDR3 is TGCAGCGTTGTCCCTATGACAGGGCCTGGCGAAGCTTTCTTT. Translated: CSVVPMTGPGEAFF.

This clonotype was counted ten times or more. The CDR3 DNA is TGTGCCAGCAGCAAACTTGCAGGCCGCTACGAGCAGTACTTC. This encodes CASSKLAGRYEQYF. The genes are TRBV21-1 and TRBJ2-7. TRBV21-1 has pseudogene status. The CDR3 has 14 residues.

A word on this clonotype: This clone may be a read error of a much larger clone one base away. V is TRBV7-8 and J is TRBJ2-5; possible D gene TRBD2, 5 bases. CDR3 size: 15 residues. Germline lookup yields CDR1 SGHVS and CDR2 FQNEAQ. The CDR3 here is CTSSIRSRSAGTQYF. In DNA, the CDR3 is TGTACCAGCAGCATAAGGTCCCGATCGGCGGGGACCCAGTACTTC.

The sample holds many counts of this clonotype. The chain has TRBV9 and TRBJ2-1; D is possibly TRBD1 or TRBD2 (5 bases each). V lost 4 bases to trimming and J lost 5 bases, with 13 bases between them. The germline V gene has CDR1 SGDLS and CDR2 YYNGEE. CDR3 size: 14 residues. The CDR3: CASSTGGVHNEQFF. The CDR3 DNA reads as TGTGCCAGCAGCACAGGAGGTGTCCACAATGAGCAGTTCTTC.

Ten or more counts support this clonotype. The V call is TRBV7-9, the J call TRBJ1-2; D might be TRBD1 (5 bases). The germline V gene encodes CDR1 SEHNR and CDR2 FQNEAQ (reference sequence). The CDR3 extends over 16 amino acids. V lost 0 bases to trimming and J lost 4 bases, with 15 bases between them. CDR3 region: CASSLAGPGQSYGYTF. The CDR3 DNA follows: TGTGCCAGCAGCTTAGCGGGGCCGGGGCAGAGCTATGGCTACACCTTC. The variable domain in full, completed from reference TRBV7-9 and TRBJ1-2, reads DTGVSQNPRHKITKRGQNVTFRCDPISEHNRLYWYRQTLGQGPEFLTYFQNEAQLEKSRLLSDRFSAERPKGSFSTLEIQRTEQGDSAMYLCASSLAGPGQSYGYTFGSGTRLTVV.

Many counts were recorded for this clonotype. V usage is TRBV29-1 and J usage is TRBJ2-7; 8 bases align to TRBD1. The J segment lost 10 bases and the V segment lost 4 bases, leaving 9 bases of the junction unmatched. The germline V gene has CDR1 SQVTM and CDR2 ANQGSEA. The length of the CDR3 is 12 residues. CDR3 loop: CSVGSRQGQQYF. DNA of the CDR3: TGCAGCGTTGGGTCGAGACAGGGGCAACAGTACTTC.

This clonotype was seen repeatedly, ten times or more. The chain joins TRBV29-1 to TRBJ1-2; TRBD1 matches 8 bases. CDR1 and CDR2 from the germline V gene are SQVTM and ANQGSEA. There are 10 residues in the CDR3. After removal of 5 bases from V and 7 bases from J, the junction contained 0 bases not matched to a gene. CDR3: CSVTGGGYTF. CDR3 nucleotides: TGCAGCGTTACAGGGGGTGGCTACACCTTC.

The V gene is TRBV7-3, the J gene TRBJ2-2, with 11 positions matching TRBD2. The V gene end was trimmed by 5 bases and the J gene end by 6 bases; junction bases not matched to a gene: 11. The CDR3 totals 17 residues. Germline assignment: CDR1 SGHTA and CDR2 FQGTGA. CDR3 sequence reads: CASSRLHTSGSAGELFF. CDR3 sequence (DNA): TGTGCCAGCAGCCGCCTACACACTAGCGGGAGCGCCGGGGAGCTGTTTTTT. Full variable domain (missing parts from reference TRBV7-3 and TRBJ2-2): GAGVSQTPSNKVTEKGKYVELRCDPISGHTALYWYRQSLGQGPEFLIYFQGTGAADDSGLPNDRFFAVRPEGSVSTLKIQRTERGDSAVYLCASSRLHTSGSAGELFFGEGSRLTVL.